The 13 T cell receptor beta chains in this list originate from one sample, sequenced in a study of OX40 agonist ivuxolimab in advanced cancers. Libraries were prepared by immunoSEQ multiplex PCR; TCRdb keeps only in-frame clonotypes and omits some of them. Of around 60,000 clones in the sample, 70% to 90% are singletons; the top ten hold approximately 2%. The sequencing here drew on CD4+ or CD8+ T cells sorted from blood, taken in a trial of the OX40 agonist ivuxolimab. Receptors were obtained from an adult with an advanced solid tumor such as melanoma, head and neck, liver or kidney cancer.

The genes are TRBV19 and TRBJ1-4, with 8 bases matching TRBD1. V was clipped by 10 bases and J by 5 bases; unmatched bases: 3. This CDR3 comprises 12 residues. Germline-derived CDR1 and CDR2 are LNHDA and SQIVND (reference sequence). In nucleotides, the CDR3 is TGTGCCACCAGACAGGGGAATGAAAAACTGTTTTTT. It codes for CATRQGNEKLFF.

This sequence joins TRBV5-6 and TRBJ2-3; D perhaps matches TRBD1 (5 bases). Germline V CDR1 and CDR2: SGHDT, YYEEEE. The CDR3 covers 13 residues. V gave up 2 bases and J gave up 4 bases, with 8 bases separating them. The CDR3 here is CASSFEGADTQYF. The CDR3 bases are TGTGCCAGCAGCTTTGAAGGGGCAGATACGCAGTATTTT.

This rearrangement joins TRBV27 to TRBJ2-3, with 13 nucleotides matching TRBD2. The CDR3 has 17 amino acids. Germline lookup yields CDR1 MNHEY and CDR2 SMNVEV (reference sequence). J was trimmed by 5 bases and V by 4 bases; bases with no gene match: 9. The CDR3 sequence: CASSSTSGRAPGDTQYF. The CDR3 DNA is TGTGCCAGCAGTTCTACTAGCGGGAGGGCCCCGGGAGATACGCAGTATTTT.

The chain has TRBV10-2 and TRBJ1-2; 7 bases line up with TRBD1. Germline V gives CDR1 WSHSY, CDR2 SAAADI. V shed 8 bases and J 0 bases; nucleotides not matched to a gene: 6. This CDR3 region has 14 residues. CDR3 amino acids: CASGGQRANYGYTF. In DNA form, the CDR3 reads TGCGCCAGCGGGGGACAGAGAGCTAACTATGGCTACACCTTC.

The CDR3 DNA sequence: TGTGCCAGCAGACTCCTCGGGGTCTATGGCTACACCTTC. The encoded protein is CASRLLGVYGYTF. The chain carries TRBV2 and TRBJ1-2, with D unresolved. Trimming took off 6 bases at V and 4 bases at J, with 12 bases between the two ends. The CDR3 contains 13 residues. CDR1 and CDR2 (germline): SNHLY, FYNNEI.

The chain links TRBV11-2 to TRBJ2-7; D is perhaps TRBD1 (5 bases). The CDR3 totals 13 residues. Germline loops: CDR1 SGHAT, CDR2 FQNNGV. Trimming removed 3 bases from V and 2 bases from J, with 8 bases in between. CDR3 protein: CASSFQGPYEQYV. Here the CDR3 DNA reads TGTGCCAGCAGCTTTCAGGGCCCCTACGAGCAGTACGTC.

The V call is TRBV7-2, the J call TRBJ1-4; D uncertain. Germline CDR1 reads SGHTA; CDR2 reads FQGNSA. This CDR3 contains 13 residues. Between the trimmed V and J ends, which lost 3 bases and 13 bases, there was a span of 15 bases. The CDR3 region has the DNA TGTGCCAGCAGCTTGGGAGGACCCCGGAGACTGTTTTTT. Protein product: CASSLGGPRRLFF.

This clone was detected only a few times. Other DNA sequences from this sample encode an identical CDR3 as well. V gene TRBV7-9 combines with J gene TRBJ2-5, with 7 nucleotides matching TRBD2. CDR3 size: 14 residues. The ends lost 3 bases at V and 1 base at J; junction bases unmatched: 2. Germline V gene data show CDR1 as SEHNR and CDR2 as FQNEAQ (reference sequence). The CDR3 protein is CASSFPSGQETQYF. The CDR3 nucleotides read TGTGCCAGCAGCTTCCCTAGCGGCCAAGAGACCCAGTACTTC. The complete variable domain, with remaining parts taken from reference TRBV7-9 and TRBJ2-5, reads DTGVSQNPRHKITKRGQNVTFRCDPISEHNRLYWYRQTLGQGPEFLTYFQNEAQLEKSRLLSDRFSAERPKGSFSTLEIQRTEQGDSAMYLCASSFPSGQETQYFGPGTRLLVL.

J is TRBJ2-5 and V is TRBV10-3; 7 nucleotides agree with TRBD1. The V gene end was trimmed by 2 bases and the J gene end by 4 bases; junction bases not matched to a gene: 7. Per germline, CDR1 ENHRY and CDR2 SYGVKD. This CDR3 is 15 amino acids long. The CDR3 loop is CAISEGDRVGETQYF. In DNA, the CDR3 is TGTGCCATCAGTGAGGGAGACAGGGTCGGAGAGACCCAGTACTTC.

The chain couples TRBV30 to TRBJ2-1; tentative D call: TRBD1 (5 bases). Trimming left V 2 bases short and J 1 base short, with 15 bases between. The CDR3 totals 16 residues. CDR1 is GTSNPN and CDR2 is SVGIG in the germline V gene (reference sequence). DNA of the CDR3: TGTGCCTGGAGTTCCTCCAAAAGGGGATCCTACAATGAGCAGTTCTTC. This encodes CAWSSSKRGSYNEQFF.

About this clone itself: Other nucleotide sequences from this sample produce the same CDR3. The V gene is TRBV9, the J gene TRBJ1-1, with D possibly matching TRBD1 (5 bases). This CDR3 region has 14 residues. Trimming shortened V by 0 bases and J by 5 bases, and 11 bases separated the two germline ends. Germline CDR1 SGDLS, CDR2 YYNGEE. The CDR3, as DNA: TGTGCCAGCAGCGTAGTGGGGGGGAATACTGAAGCTTTCTTT. This encodes CASSVVGGNTEAFF.

This chain links TRBV20-1 with TRBJ2-1; D perhaps matches TRBD2 (5 bases). CDR1 DFQATT and CDR2 SNEGSKA come from the germline V gene (reference sequence). The CDR3 consists of 10 residues. Trimming took off 5 bases at V and 9 bases at J, with 8 bases between the two ends. The CDR3 DNA reads TGCAGTGCTGTAGCGAGTGAGCAGTTCTTC. This codes for CSAVASEQFF.

On this clone: Other DNA sequences in the sample encode the same CDR3. J is TRBJ2-6 and V is TRBV27, with no clear D. The germline V gene has CDR1 MNHEY and CDR2 SMNVEV (reference sequence). This CDR3 is 14 amino acids long. V was pared by 2 bases and J by 1 base, with 3 bases between. Here the CDR3 DNA reads TGTGCCAGCAGTTTAAAGTCTGGGGCCAACGTCCTGACTTTC. This translates into CASSLKSGANVLTF.